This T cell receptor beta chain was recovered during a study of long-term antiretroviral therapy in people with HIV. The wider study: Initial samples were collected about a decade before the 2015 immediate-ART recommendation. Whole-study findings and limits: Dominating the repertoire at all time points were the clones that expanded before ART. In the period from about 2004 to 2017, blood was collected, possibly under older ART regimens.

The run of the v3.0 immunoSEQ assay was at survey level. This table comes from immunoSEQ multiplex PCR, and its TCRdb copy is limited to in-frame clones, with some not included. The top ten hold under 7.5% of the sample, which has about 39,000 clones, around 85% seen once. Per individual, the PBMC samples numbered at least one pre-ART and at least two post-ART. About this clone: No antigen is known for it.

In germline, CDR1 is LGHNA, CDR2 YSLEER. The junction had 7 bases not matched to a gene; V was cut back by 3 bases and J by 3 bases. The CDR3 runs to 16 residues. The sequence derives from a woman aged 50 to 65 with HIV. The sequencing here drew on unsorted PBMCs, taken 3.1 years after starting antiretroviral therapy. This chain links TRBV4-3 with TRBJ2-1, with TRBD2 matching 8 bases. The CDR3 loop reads CASSQERGSDYNEQFF. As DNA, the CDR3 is TGCGCCAGCAGCCAGGAGCGGGGGTCGGACTACAATGAGCAGTTCTTC.